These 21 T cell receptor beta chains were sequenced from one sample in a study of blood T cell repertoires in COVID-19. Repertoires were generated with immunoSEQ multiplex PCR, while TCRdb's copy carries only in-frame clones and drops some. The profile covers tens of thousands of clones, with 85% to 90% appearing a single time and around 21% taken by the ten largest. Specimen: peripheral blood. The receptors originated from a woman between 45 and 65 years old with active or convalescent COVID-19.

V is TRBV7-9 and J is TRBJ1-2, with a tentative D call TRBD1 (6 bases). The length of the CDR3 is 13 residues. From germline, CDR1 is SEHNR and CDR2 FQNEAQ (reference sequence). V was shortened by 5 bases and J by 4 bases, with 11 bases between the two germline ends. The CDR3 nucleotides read TGTGCCAGCAGCGCAGACAGGAGCTATGGCTACACCTTC. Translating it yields CASSADRSYGYTF.

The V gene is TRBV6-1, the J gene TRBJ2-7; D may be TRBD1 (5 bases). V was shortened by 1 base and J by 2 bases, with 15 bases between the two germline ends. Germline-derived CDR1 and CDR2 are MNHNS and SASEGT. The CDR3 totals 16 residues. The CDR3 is CASSEGPSLGAYEQYF. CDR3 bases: TGTGCCAGCAGTGAAGGTCCTAGTTTAGGGGCCTACGAGCAGTACTTC.

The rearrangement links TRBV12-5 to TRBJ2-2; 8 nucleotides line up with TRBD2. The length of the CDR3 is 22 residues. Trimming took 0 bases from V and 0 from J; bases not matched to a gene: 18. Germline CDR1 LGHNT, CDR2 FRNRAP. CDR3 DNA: TGTGCTAGTGGTTTGGTACTTATCTCCGGGCTAGCGGGCCTCGCGAACACCGGGGAGCTGTTTTTT. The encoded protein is CASGLVLISGLAGLANTGELFF.

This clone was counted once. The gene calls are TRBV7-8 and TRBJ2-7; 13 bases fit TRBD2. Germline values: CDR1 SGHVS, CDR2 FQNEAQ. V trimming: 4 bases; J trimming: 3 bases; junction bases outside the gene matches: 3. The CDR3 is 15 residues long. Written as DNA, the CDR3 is TGTGCCAGCAGCTCGTGGACTAGCGGGAGCTACGAGCAGTACTTC. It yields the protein CASSSWTSGSYEQYF.

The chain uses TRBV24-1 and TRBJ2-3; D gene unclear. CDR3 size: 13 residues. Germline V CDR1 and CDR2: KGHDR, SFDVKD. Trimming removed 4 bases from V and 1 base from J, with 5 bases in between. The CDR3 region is CATSDGGTDTQYF. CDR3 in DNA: TGTGCCACCAGTGACGGAGGCACAGATACGCAGTATTTT.

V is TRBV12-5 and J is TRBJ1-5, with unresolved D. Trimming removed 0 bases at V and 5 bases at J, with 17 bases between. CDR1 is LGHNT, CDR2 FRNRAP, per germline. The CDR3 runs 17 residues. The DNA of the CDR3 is TGTGCTAGTGGTTTGGTCGGAGCTCGGGAGATAGATCAGCCCCAGCATTTT. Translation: CASGLVGAREIDQPQHF.

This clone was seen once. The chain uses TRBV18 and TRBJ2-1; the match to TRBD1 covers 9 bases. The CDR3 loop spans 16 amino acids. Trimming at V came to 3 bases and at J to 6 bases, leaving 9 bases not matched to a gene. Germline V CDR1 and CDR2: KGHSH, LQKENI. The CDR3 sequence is CASSPWDRVIRNEQFF. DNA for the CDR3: TGTGCCAGCTCACCTTGGGACAGGGTAATCCGCAATGAGCAGTTCTTC.

Written as DNA, the CDR3 is TGCGCCAGCAGAGACGGGACTAGCGCCGAGCAGTACTTC. This encodes CASRDGTSAEQYF. The chain couples TRBV5-1 to TRBJ2-7; 10 bases are a match to TRBD2. V lost 5 bases, J lost 6 bases, and 5 bases stayed unmatched. Germline CDR1 is SGHRS and CDR2 is YFSETQ. The CDR3 length is 13 residues. Supplemented by reference TRBV5-1 and TRBJ2-7, the full variable domain reads KAGVTQTPRYLIKTRGQQVTLSCSPISGHRSVSWYQQTPGQGLQFLFEYFSETQRNKGNFPGRFSGRQFSNSRSEMNVSTLELGDSALYLCASRDGTSAEQYFGPGTRLTVT.

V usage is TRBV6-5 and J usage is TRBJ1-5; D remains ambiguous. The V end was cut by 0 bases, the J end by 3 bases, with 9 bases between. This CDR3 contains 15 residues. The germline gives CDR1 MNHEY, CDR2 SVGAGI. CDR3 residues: CASSYSRQSNQPQHF. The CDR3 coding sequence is TGTGCCAGCAGTTACTCGAGGCAGTCCAATCAGCCCCAGCATTTT.

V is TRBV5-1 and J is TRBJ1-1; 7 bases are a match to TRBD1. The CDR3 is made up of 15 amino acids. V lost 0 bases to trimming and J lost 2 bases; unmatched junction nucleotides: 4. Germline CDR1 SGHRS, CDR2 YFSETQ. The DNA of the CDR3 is TGCGCCAGCAGCTTGGGGGACAGAATAAACACTGAAGCTTTCTTT. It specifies CASSLGDRINTEAFF.

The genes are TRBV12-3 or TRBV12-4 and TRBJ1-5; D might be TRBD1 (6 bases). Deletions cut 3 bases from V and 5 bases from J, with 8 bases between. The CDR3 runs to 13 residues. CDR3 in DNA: TGTGCCAGCAGTTTGACAGGAGATCAGCCCCAGCATTTT. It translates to CASSLTGDQPQHF.

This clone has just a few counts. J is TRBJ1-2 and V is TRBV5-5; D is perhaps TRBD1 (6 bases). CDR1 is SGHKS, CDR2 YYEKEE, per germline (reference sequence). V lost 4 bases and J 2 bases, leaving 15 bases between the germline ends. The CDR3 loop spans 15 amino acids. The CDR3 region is CASSTGFNSNYGYTF. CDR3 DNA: TGTGCCAGCAGCACAGGGTTCAACTCCAACTATGGCTACACCTTC. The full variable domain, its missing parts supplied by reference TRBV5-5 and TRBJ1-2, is DAGVTQSPTHLIKTRGQQVTLRCSPISGHKSVSWYQQVLGQGPQFIFQYYEKEERGRGNFPDRFSARQFPNYSSELNVNALLLGDSALYLCASSTGFNSNYGYTFGSGTRLTVV.

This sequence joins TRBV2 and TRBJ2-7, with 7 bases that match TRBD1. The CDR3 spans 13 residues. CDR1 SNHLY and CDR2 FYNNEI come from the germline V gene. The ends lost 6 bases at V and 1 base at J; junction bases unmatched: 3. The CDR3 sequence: CASSLQGSYEQYF. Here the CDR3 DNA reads TGTGCCAGCAGCTTACAGGGGTCCTACGAGCAGTACTTC.

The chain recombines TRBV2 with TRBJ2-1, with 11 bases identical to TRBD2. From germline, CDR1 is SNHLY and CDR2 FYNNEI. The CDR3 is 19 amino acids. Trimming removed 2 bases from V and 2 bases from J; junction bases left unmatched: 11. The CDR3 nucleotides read TGTGCCAGCAGTGAAAGGGTCTTTAGCGGGAGGGGTACCTACAATGAGCAGTTCTTC. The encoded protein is CASSERVFSGRGTYNEQFF.

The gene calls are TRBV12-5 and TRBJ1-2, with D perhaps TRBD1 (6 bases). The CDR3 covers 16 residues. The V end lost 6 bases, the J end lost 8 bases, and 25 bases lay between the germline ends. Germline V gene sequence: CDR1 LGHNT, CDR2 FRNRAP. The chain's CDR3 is CASGTYGHRDTVGYTF. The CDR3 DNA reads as TGTGCTAGTGGCACTTATGGTCACAGGGACACTGTAGGCTACACCTTC.

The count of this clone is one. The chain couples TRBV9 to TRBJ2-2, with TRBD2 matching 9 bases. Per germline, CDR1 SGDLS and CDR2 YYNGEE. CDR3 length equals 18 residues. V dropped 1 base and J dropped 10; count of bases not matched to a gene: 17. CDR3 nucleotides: TGTGCCAGCAGCGTACGCCCTTTTAGCGGGGGTTTTAAGGAGGAGCTGTTTTTT. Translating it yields CASSVRPFSGGFKEELFF.

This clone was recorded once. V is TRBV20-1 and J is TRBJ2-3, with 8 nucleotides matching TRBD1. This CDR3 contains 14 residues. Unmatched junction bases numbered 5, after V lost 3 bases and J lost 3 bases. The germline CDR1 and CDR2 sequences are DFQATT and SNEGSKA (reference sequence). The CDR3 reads CSASTGGSTDTQYF. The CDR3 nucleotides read TGCAGTGCTAGTACAGGGGGTAGTACAGATACGCAGTATTTT.

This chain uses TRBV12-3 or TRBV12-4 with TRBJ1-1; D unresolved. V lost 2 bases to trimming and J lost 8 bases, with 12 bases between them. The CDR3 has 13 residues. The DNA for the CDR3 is TGTGCCAGCAGTTTAAGTCCAGGCCCGGAAGCTTTCTTT. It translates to CASSLSPGPEAFF.

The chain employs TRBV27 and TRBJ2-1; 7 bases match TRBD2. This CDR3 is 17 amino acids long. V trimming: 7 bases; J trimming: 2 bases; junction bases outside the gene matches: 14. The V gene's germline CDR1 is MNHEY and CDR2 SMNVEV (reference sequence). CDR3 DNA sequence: TGTGCCAGCACCCCCCGACTAGCACAATTAACCTACAATGAGCAGTTCTTC. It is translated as CASTPRLAQLTYNEQFF.

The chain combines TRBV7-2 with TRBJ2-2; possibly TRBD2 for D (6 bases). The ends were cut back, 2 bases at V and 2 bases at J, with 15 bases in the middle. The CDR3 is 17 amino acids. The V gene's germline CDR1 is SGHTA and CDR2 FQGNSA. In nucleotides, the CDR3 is TGTGCCAGCAGCTTATTCCGGGAGTCGTACAACACCGGGGAGCTGTTTTTT. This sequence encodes CASSLFRESYNTGELFF.

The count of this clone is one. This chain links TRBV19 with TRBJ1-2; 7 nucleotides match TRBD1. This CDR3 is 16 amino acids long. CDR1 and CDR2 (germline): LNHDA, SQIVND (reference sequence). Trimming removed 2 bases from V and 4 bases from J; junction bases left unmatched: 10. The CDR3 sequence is CASSIPTGQLLYGYTF. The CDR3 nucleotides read TGTGCCAGTAGTATACCGACGGGACAGCTTCTCTATGGCTACACCTTC.